Listed below are T cell receptor beta chains from one sample, sequenced in a study of CD8 T cells in Susac syndrome. TCRdb redid the calling of the immunoSEQ multiplex PCR reads with MiXCR, one entry per CDR3 protein. The table shows 150,000 or so distinct CDR3 sequences, with about 90% occurring only once. The sequenced sample was CD4+ T cells from PBMCs. These receptors originate from a human donor in good health. Both conserved end residues are part of each CDR3. Each record gives: J gene, V gene, CDR3 protein.

>TRBJ2-2|TRBV29-1
CSVEYISNTGELFF
>TRBJ2-2|TRBV5-4
CASSLDPGGTNTGELFF
>TRBJ2-3|TRBV7-8
CASSLAVDTQYF
>TRBJ2-7|TRBV28
CASSRSGQAYEQYF
>TRBJ2-5|TRBV3-1
CASSQAGRQETQYF
>TRBJ2-5|TRBV6-6
CASKEARETQYF
>TRBJ2-4|TRBV6-2/TRBV6-3
CASSLDRAKNIQYF
>TRBJ1-1|TRBV2
CASKPRGPGTEAFF
>TRBJ1-2|TRBV7-2
CASSPTGGQNGYTF
>TRBJ1-1|TRBV5-1
CASSSPRGSLNTEAFF
>TRBJ2-2|TRBV5-1
CASSLFGQDNTGELFF
>TRBJ2-7|TRBV20-1
CSARDPERTGRHEQYF
>TRBJ2-4|TRBV7-9
CASSSGTGDIIQYF
>TRBJ1-1|TRBV29-1
CSVTGQPNTEAFF
>TRBJ2-1|TRBV11-2
CASSFRTSRESYNEQFF
>TRBJ1-1|TRBV12-5
CASGLNIGVSEAFF
>TRBJ2-5|TRBV9
CASSVLAGVRETQYF
>TRBJ2-3|TRBV5-1
CASHLTSGGNTDTQYF
>TRBJ2-7|TRBV2
CASTRTGGPHEQYF
>TRBJ2-6|TRBV6-9
CASSLFRGSGANVLTF
>TRBJ1-1|TRBV5-1
CASMGGSRVNTEAFF
>TRBJ2-5|TRBV5-1
CASSLDNSQETQYF
>TRBJ2-5|TRBV18
CASSRGQDQETQYF
>TRBJ2-2|TRBV2
CASRATGNGELFF
>TRBJ1-1|TRBV20-1
CSAPPATGGYEAFF
>TRBJ2-3|TRBV20-1
CSARGGTSGGNTDTQYF
>TRBJ2-7|TRBV7-2
CASSSYSGGGSYEQYF
>TRBJ1-5|TRBV7-2
CASRVGSNQPQHF
>TRBJ1-1|TRBV18
CASSPRAGSMNTEAFF